A single sample gave rise to the 11 T cell receptor beta chains below, sequenced in a study of T cell changes during pregnancy in multiple sclerosis. TCRdb's table, derived via immunoSEQ multiplex PCR, lists solely in-frame clones and lacks some. The sample carries about 72,000 clones, roughly 89% recorded once. Here the sequenced sample was peripheral blood, taken in the third trimester of pregnancy. These receptors all stem from a female donor in good health, enrolled as a control in a pregnancy study.

The V and J genes are TRBV28 and TRBJ1-2; 8 bases fit TRBD1. The CDR3 has 14 amino acids. The germline gives CDR1 MDHEN, CDR2 SYDVKM. The ends lost 7 bases at V and 5 bases at J; junction bases unmatched: 9. As DNA, the CDR3 is TGTGCCAGCACAGCGGGACAGGCACCTTATGGCTACACCTTC. It yields the protein CASTAGQAPYGYTF.

This rearrangement joins TRBV30 to TRBJ2-7, with 12 positions matching TRBD2. CDR3 length: 15 amino acids. V lost 4 bases to trimming and J lost 7 bases; unmatched junction nucleotides: 11. CDR1 is GTSNPN and CDR2 is SVGIG in the germline V gene (reference sequence). CDR3 loop: CAWTDGLAGSKEQYF. In DNA, the CDR3 is TGTGCCTGGACCGATGGACTAGCGGGATCTAAAGAGCAGTACTTC.

This chain links TRBV5-1 with TRBJ2-3, with 9 bases aligning to TRBD2. Germline V CDR1 and CDR2: SGHRS, YFSETQ. This CDR3 contains 16 residues. Trimming took 3 bases from V and 4 from J; bases not matched to a gene: 9. Here the CDR3 reads CASSSGGGLASDTQYF. Here the CDR3 DNA reads TGCGCCAGCAGCTCTGGGGGGGGACTAGCTTCAGATACGCAGTATTTT.

This chain links TRBV27 with TRBJ2-3, with no clear D. With 2 bases removed from V and 0 bases from J, the gap between germline ends came to 9 bases. CDR3 length: 15 amino acids. From germline, CDR1 is MNHEY and CDR2 SMNVEV (reference sequence). The CDR3 loop is CASSLDRISTDTQYF. Here the CDR3 DNA reads TGTGCCAGCAGTTTAGATAGAATTAGCACAGATACGCAGTATTTT.

V is TRBV20-1 and J is TRBJ1-2; the D gene is possibly TRBD1 (5 bases). Trimming shortened V by 2 bases and J by 8 bases, and 9 bases separated the two germline ends. CDR3 size: 11 residues. Germline CDR1 DFQATT, CDR2 SNEGSKA (reference sequence). CDR3 sequence reads: CSARLGGGYTF. DNA of the CDR3: TGCAGTGCTAGATTGGGGGGAGGCTACACCTTC.

V and J are TRBV7-9 and TRBJ2-7, with 11 positions matching TRBD1. The V gene end was trimmed by 4 bases and the J gene end by 2 bases; junction bases not matched to a gene: 4. Germline assignment: CDR1 SEHNR and CDR2 FQNEAQ (reference sequence). This CDR3 region has 15 residues. The CDR3 reads CASSSWTGGPYEQYF. The CDR3 nucleotides are TGTGCCAGCAGCTCCTGGACAGGGGGCCCCTACGAGCAGTACTTC.

This chain joins TRBV30 and TRBJ2-5; D possibly corresponds to TRBD2 (5 bases). Per the germline V gene, CDR1 is GTSNPN and CDR2 is SVGIG (reference sequence). The CDR3 is 11 residues long. The CDR3 DNA reads as TGTGGTGGGAGAAGAGGAGAGACCCAGTACTTC. It specifies CGGRRGETQYF.

The chain employs TRBV6-6 and TRBJ2-5, with D perhaps TRBD2 (6 bases). The CDR3 consists of 14 residues. The V gene's germline CDR1 is MNHNY and CDR2 SVGAGI (reference sequence). V lost 5 bases, J lost 3 bases, and 13 bases lay in between. CDR3 loop: CASSAPRGKETQYF. The CDR3, as DNA: TGTGCCAGCAGTGCCCCTCGGGGGAAAGAGACCCAGTACTTC.

The chain carries TRBV7-2 and TRBJ2-3, with 7 bases that match TRBD2. Per germline, CDR1 SGHTA and CDR2 FQGNSA. With V trimmed by 2 bases and J by 1 base, 3 bases remained unmatched. The CDR3 runs to 15 residues. The CDR3 loop reads CASSLFLAGTDTQYF. CDR3 coding DNA: TGTGCCAGCAGCTTATTCCTAGCGGGCACAGATACGCAGTATTTT.

This chain connects TRBV18 to TRBJ1-2; weak D call: TRBD1 (6 bases). The CDR3 runs to 16 residues. Trimming stripped 2 bases from V and 3 bases from J, with 16 bases between. CDR1 KGHSH and CDR2 LQKENI come from the germline V gene. The CDR3 DNA reads as TGTGCCAGCTCACCAGAAGCGGGGGGCGCTCACTATGGCTACACCTTC. This codes for CASSPEAGGAHYGYTF.

The V gene is TRBV5-5, the J gene TRBJ1-4; 7 nucleotides agree with TRBD1. Germline V gene data show CDR1 as SGHKS and CDR2 as YYEKEE (reference sequence). Trimming at V came to 6 bases and at J to 7 bases, leaving 15 bases not matched to a gene. CDR3 length equals 16 residues. The CDR3 sequence is CASNPGGTAPGEKLFF. DNA of the CDR3: TGTGCCAGCAACCCGGGGGGGACAGCCCCGGGTGAAAAACTGTTTTTT.